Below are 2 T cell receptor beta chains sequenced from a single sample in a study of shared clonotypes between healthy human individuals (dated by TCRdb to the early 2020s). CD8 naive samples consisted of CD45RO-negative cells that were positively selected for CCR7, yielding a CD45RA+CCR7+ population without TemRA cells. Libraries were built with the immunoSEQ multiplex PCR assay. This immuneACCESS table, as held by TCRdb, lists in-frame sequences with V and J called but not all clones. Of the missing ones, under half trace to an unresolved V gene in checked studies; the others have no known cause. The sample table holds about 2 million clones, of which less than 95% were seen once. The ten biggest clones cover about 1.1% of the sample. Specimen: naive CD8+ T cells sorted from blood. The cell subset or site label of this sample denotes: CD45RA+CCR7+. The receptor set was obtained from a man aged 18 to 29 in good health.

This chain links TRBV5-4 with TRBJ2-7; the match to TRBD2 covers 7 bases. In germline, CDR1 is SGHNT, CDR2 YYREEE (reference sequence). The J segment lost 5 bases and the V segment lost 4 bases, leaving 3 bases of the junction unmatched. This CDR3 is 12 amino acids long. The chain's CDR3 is CASSPGLDEQYF. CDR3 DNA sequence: TGTGCCAGCAGCCCTGGACTAGACGAGCAGTACTTC.

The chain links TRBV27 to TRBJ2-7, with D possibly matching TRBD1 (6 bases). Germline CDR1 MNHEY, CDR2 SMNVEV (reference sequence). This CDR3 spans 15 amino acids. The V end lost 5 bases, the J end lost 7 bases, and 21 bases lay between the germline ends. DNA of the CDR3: TGTGCCAGCAGTCCCTCAGCGACAGGATTTGGGGAGCAGTACTTC. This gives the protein CASSPSATGFGEQYF.